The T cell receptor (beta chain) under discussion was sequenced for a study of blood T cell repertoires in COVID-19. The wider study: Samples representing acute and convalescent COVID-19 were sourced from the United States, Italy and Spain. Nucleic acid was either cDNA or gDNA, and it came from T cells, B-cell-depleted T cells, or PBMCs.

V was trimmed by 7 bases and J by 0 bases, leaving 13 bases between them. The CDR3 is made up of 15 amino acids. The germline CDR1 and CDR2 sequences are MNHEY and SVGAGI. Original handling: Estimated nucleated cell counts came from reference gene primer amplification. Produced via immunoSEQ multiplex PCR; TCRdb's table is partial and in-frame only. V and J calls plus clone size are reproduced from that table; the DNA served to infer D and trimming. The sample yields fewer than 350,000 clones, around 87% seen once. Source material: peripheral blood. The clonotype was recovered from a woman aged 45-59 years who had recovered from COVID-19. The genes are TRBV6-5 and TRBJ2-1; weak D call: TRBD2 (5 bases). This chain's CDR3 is CASTFERTSYNEQFF. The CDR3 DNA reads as TGTGCCAGCACCTTTGAGCGGACCTCCTACAATGAGCAGTTCTTC.